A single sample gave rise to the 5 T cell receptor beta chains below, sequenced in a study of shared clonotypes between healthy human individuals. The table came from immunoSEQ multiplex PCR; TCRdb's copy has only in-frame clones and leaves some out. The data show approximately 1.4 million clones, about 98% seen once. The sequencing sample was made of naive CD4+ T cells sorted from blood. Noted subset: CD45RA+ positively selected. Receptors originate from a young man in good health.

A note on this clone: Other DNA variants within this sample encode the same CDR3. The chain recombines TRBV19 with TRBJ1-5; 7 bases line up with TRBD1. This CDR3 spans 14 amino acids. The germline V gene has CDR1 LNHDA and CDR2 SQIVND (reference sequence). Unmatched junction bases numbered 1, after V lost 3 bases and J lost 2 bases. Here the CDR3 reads CASSIQGGNQPQHF. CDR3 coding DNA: TGTGCCAGTAGTATTCAGGGGGGCAATCAGCCCCAGCATTTT.

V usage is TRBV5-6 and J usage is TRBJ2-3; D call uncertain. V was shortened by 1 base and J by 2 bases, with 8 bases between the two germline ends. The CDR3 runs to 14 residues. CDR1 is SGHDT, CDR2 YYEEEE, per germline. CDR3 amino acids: CASSLKTPTDTQYF. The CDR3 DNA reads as TGTGCCAGCAGCTTGAAGACACCCACAGATACGCAGTATTTT.

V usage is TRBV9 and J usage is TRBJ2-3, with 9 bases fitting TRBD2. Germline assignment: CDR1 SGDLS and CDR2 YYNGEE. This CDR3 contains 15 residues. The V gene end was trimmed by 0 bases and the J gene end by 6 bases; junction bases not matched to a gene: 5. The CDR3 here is CASSVDPSGTDTQYF. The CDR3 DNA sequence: TGTGCCAGCAGCGTAGATCCTAGCGGGACGGATACGCAGTATTTT.

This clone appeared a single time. Here the CDR3 DNA reads TGCAGCGTTGGTGCGGACTCCTACAATGAGCAGTTCTTC. Translation: CSVGADSYNEQFF. This sequence joins TRBV29-1 and TRBJ2-1; D uncertain. V lost 4 bases, J lost 0 bases, and 7 bases lay in between. The CDR3 length is 13 residues. The germline V gene encodes CDR1 SQVTM and CDR2 ANQGSEA.

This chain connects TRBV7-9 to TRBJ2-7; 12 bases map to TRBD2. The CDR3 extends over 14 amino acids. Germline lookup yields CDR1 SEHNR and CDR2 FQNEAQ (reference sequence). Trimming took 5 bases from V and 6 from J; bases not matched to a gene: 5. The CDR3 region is CASSPGTSGLEQYF. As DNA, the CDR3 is TGTGCCAGCAGCCCCGGGACTAGCGGGCTCGAGCAGTACTTC.